This T cell receptor (beta chain) emerged from a study of human T cells and chemical hapten exposure. The wider study: Patch tests applied 0.01% DPC to the upper back and were scored after 6 days. Study-wide findings and caveats: No alteration of TCRs above 1 in 1000 frequency was seen with DPC sensitization.

Time point: patch test 2, 6 weeks after DPC sensitization. This sample's treatment: therapeutic diphenylcyclopropenone sensitization with weekly scalp DPC. MiXCR, run by TCRdb on the RACE reads, gives a single entry per CDR3 protein. In the table there are 35,000 to 45,000 distinct CDR3 sequences, about 9.8% of which are singletons. The J segment lost 4 bases and the V segment lost 5 bases, leaving 11 bases of the junction unmatched. CDR3 length: 19 amino acids. Germline CDR1 is SGHTA and CDR2 is FQGNSA. This clonotype was recorded at least ten times. Its antigen is unknown. The sequenced sample was whole blood, obtained in connection with sensitization to the hapten diphenylcyclopropenone (DPC). The rearrangement uses TRBV7-2 and TRBJ2-6, with TRBD2 matching 13 bases. This clonotype was obtained from a woman between 40 and 50 years old with alopecia areata. Some clones in this sample may be carry-over from other donors' samples. CDR3 DNA sequence: TGTGCCAGCAGCCCCAGACTAGCGGGGGGCCCGAGGGGGGCCAACGTCCTGACTTTC. It encodes CASSPRLAGGPRGANVLTF. Full variable domain (missing parts from reference TRBV7-2 and TRBJ2-6): GAGVSQSPSNKVTEKGKDVELRCDPISGHTALYWYRQSLGQGLEFLIYFQGNSAPDKSGLPSDRFSAERTGGSVSTLTIQRTQQEDSAVYLCASSPRLAGGPRGANVLTFGAGSRLTVL.